This T cell receptor beta chain was sequenced for a study of vaccination effects on CD4 cells after COVID-19 (dated by TCRdb to about 2022). Looking at the study overall: Each participant received two doses of an mRNA SARS-CoV-2 vaccine, either BNT162b2 or mRNA-1273. In a couple of convalescent patients, pre-vaccine samples were collected 16 days and one week ahead of the first dose, 142 and 148 days after COVID-19 diagnosis. In both COVID-19 convalescent patients and infection-naive vaccine recipients, the study compared SARS-CoV-2 spike-specific CD4+ TCR repertoires from before mRNA vaccination with those from after it. The full study included approximately nine COVID-19 convalescent patients and a few SARS-CoV-2-naive healthy vaccine recipients. The Oncomine TCR Beta short-read assay on an Illumina iSeq 100 was used to sequence cultures from other donors in the study. Summary of the overall study and its limitations: Limitations of the study were the small number of convalescent patients and the absence of early post-infection timepoints. In convalescent patients, the post-vaccine spike-reactive repertoire consisted mainly of new vaccine-induced clones, largely distinct from infection-induced clones. At late post-vaccination timepoints, both infection-induced and vaccine-induced clones showed marked clonal contraction, consistent with waning T cell responses.

In the ViraFEST assay, PBMC were stimulated with viral peptide pools, and antigen-specific CD4+ T cell clonotypes were then identified by expansion using TCR sequencing. After around 10 days of culture, CD4+ T cells were isolated with the EasySep CD4+ T cell isolation kit. Convalescent patients had PCR-confirmed SARS-CoV-2 infection between March and December 2020, before Alpha, Beta and Delta variants emerged in the United States. Each well held roughly 2.2 million PBMC cultured in IMDM containing roughly 4.9% human AB serum, 8.5 to 10 IU/ml IL-2 and gentamicin, along with about 9.5 ug/ml peptides. Half of the culture medium was replaced with fresh IL-2-containing medium on days 3 and 7. Unless noted otherwise, every peptide stimulation condition was cultured in triplicate wells. Using Ficoll-Paque Plus gradient centrifugation, PBMC were separated from whole blood and then either used fresh or cryopreserved at -140C. The spike proteins of SARS-CoV-2 and of the common cold coronaviruses HCoV-NL63, HCoV-OC43 and HCoV-229E were spanned by overlapping peptide pools. Genomic DNA was extracted from cultured CD4+ T cells with the QIAamp micro DNA kit.

The library was built by means of the immunoSEQ multiplex PCR assay. DNA from the CD4+ T cells that had been cultured and isolated underwent TCR beta CDR3 sequencing. The original methods were these. Non-productive TCR sequences were discarded, and reads were trimmed to the CDR3 region, with only CDR3s of 7 or more amino acids retained. The MANAFEST web app was used to pick out antigen-specific clonotypes by comparing their expansion in peptide wells with that in reference cultures. To count as positive, a clone had to show expansion at FDR<0.05 compared with the reference and with all other wells, an odds ratio above 5, and a frequency above 0.1% in two replicate wells. Clonotypes significantly expanded in SARS-CoV-2 spike wells and in at least one common cold coronavirus spike condition were defined as cross-reactive. CDR3 similarity was assessed by Levenshtein distance with the stringdist R package, and unrooted trees were built with ape in R 3.6.1. Imported from immuneACCESS, the table was reduced by TCRdb to in-frame sequences with V and J called. These copies leave out some clones; in studies compared against another copy, an unresolved V gene accounts for under half, and the cause of the remainder is not known. V and J calls and clone size are those listed in that table; D and trimming were worked out from the DNA. Within this sample are 15,000 to 20,000 clones, with 60% to 80% of them counted one time only. The ten largest clones add up to roughly 17% of the sample.

At the junction V is shortened by 6 bases and J by 5 bases; bases outside the gene matches: 10. For CDR1 and CDR2, the germline V gene lists MNHEY and SVGAGI. From its cysteine to its phenylalanine, the CDR3 spans 14 amino acids. Only the CDR3 portion is preserved as DNA: 42 bases, with reading frame beginning at the first base. Remarks on this clone: Its antigen target is currently unknown. The sample holds no much larger clone one base away, and base qualities are not on file.

Material: CD4+ T cells from PBMCs cultured with SARS-CoV-2 spike peptides, obtained before COVID-19 vaccination. The cell subset or site label, as the study defines it: SARS-CoV-2 spike overlapping peptide pool stimulation. The chain is made from TRBV6-5 and TRBJ2-7, and 7 bases in between align with TRBD1. This receptor was obtained from a human donor who had a prior SARS-CoV-2 infection. The CDR3 amino acid sequence is: CASSRTGTADEQYF. The nucleotide sequence is given as TGTGCCAGCAGCCGGACGGGGACAGCCGACGAGCAGTACTTC.